A selection of T cell receptor beta chains follows, all from one sample in a study of shared clonotypes between healthy human individuals. TCRdb keeps only in-frame clones here, not all; method: immunoSEQ multiplex PCR. The sample consists of a few hundred thousand clones, over 50% of them appearing once. The sample taken for sequencing was memory CD4+ T cells sorted from blood. The receptors were sampled from a man aged 25-45 years in good health. Both conserved end residues are part of each CDR3. The D gene is left open where the match is weak. Clone size is given for some rows only: seen once, a few or many times, or a class if the clone is expanded.

CDR3aa | v_gene | abundance | d_gene
CASSPGGTAYEQYF | TRBV18 | . | .
CASSLGPLRVGYTF | TRBV5-6 | . | .
CASSIDGRRGGGYTF | TRBV19 | . | .
CASILAVMSADTQYF | TRBV11-2 | once | TRBD2
CASSRTINEQFF | TRBV6-1 | . | .
CASSPPVVEREGLTDTQYF | TRBV18 | few | TRBD2
CASRTSGNAHEQYF | TRBV6-5 | few | TRBD2
CASSPRYEQYF | TRBV7-3 | . | .
CASRSALTGELFF | TRBV2 | few | .
CASSVDSDYSGANVLTF | TRBV9 | . | .
CASEEGLGGYNEQFF | TRBV5-5 | . | .
CASSPNRGGLYEQYF | TRBV28 | . | .
CASSLYRNSNQPQHF | TRBV7-2 | . | .
CASSESGDHNEQFF | TRBV25-1 | . | .
CASSRTAGTSGGGSYNEQFF | TRBV5-1 | . | TRBD2
CASSLSGDEQYF | TRBV28 | . | .
CATSRDGASTDTQYF | TRBV15 | . | .
CASSPGHKQYF | TRBV28 | . | .
CASAPGGGNYEQYF | TRBV5-1 | . | TRBD2
CASSSPGKGARTEAFF | TRBV5-1 | . | TRBD1
CATRSRDRGREPQHF | TRBV27 | few | TRBD1
CASSSEVLAGGRNEQFF | TRBV7-9 | few | TRBD2
CASNPGQDREQYF | TRBV2 | few | TRBD1
CASSLNGREHEQYF | TRBV7-9 | . | TRBD2
CASSYSPATGGAEQYF | TRBV6-5 | many | TRBD1
CASREGLASDTQYF | TRBV5-1 | few | TRBD2
CASRPMTGAYEQYF | TRBV28 | . | TRBD1
CASSSLAGGKTYEQYF | TRBV7-6 | . | TRBD2
CASTRQGGSGNTIYF | TRBV28 | . | TRBD1
CASSLGQKEAFF | TRBV7-9 | . | .
CASSYTSRKDQQYF | TRBV6-6 | . | .
CASSLTSGSSSDTQYF | TRBV5-1 | . | TRBD2
CASSYSTGGVYGYTF | TRBV6-6 | . | TRBD1
CASRVTGQEEKLFF | TRBV5-1 | . | TRBD1
CASSPSRLLSYEQYF | TRBV27 | . | .